This T cell receptor beta chain appears in the sequencing data of a study of blood T cell repertoires in COVID-19. About the research overall: The cDNA or gDNA used as material had been derived from T cells, B-cell-depleted T cells, or PBMCs.

Original analysis: By means of reference gene primer amplification, nucleated cell counts were estimated. Clones were sequenced by immunoSEQ multiplex PCR, and TCRdb holds only the in-frame ones, with some missing. V and J calls plus clone size are reproduced from that table; the DNA served to infer D and trimming. This sample carries 300,000 to 400,000 clones, approximately 88% of them seen once, and the ten largest clones take under 2%. Seattle cases were enrolled at active infection and followed longitudinally. The CDR3 loop spans 14 amino acids. Per germline, CDR1 MNHEY and CDR2 SVGAGI. The ends were cut back, 1 base at V and 2 bases at J, with 9 bases in the middle.

The sample taken for sequencing was peripheral blood. The clonotype was recovered from a woman aged 30 to 39 with COVID-19, enrolled during active disease. V gene TRBV6-5 combines with J gene TRBJ2-7; D is perhaps TRBD1 (6 bases). The CDR3 DNA is TGTGCCAGCAGTTACTATTGGGGGCCCTACGAGCAGTACTTC. Its protein product is CASSYYWGPYEQYF.